The rows below give T cell receptor beta chains drawn from one sample of a study of cytomegalovirus exposure and HLA in healthy donors. TCRdb's copy holds only in-frame clones and misses some; the assay was immunoSEQ multiplex PCR. This table holds more than 65,000 clones, 74% found once. Sequenced material: PBMCs. The source is an older woman in good health and CMV-seropositive. The CDR3 runs from the conserved cysteine through the conserved F or W. The D gene is left open where the match is weak. Not all rows give a size; the values are once, few, many and, for expanded clones, a class.

abundance,d_gene,v_gene,j_gene,CDR3nt,CDR3aa
once,TRBD2,TRBV5-1,TRBJ2-7,TGCGCCAGCAGCTTTGGCGGGAGGGCCGGAAGCGAGCAGTACTTC,CASSFGGRAGSEQYF
few,.,TRBV6-1,TRBJ1-6,TGTGCCAGCAGATATACTAACTCGCACCTCCACTTT,CASRYTNSHLHF
.,TRBD1,TRBV6-1,TRBJ1-1,TGTGCCAGCACGACAGGGGGGAACACTGAAGCTTTCTTT,CASTTGGNTEAFF
.,TRBD1,TRBV7-8,TRBJ2-7,TGTGCCAGCAGCTTAAAATGGGGACAGGGTGGCTACGAGCAGTACTTC,CASSLKWGQGGYEQYF
.,TRBD1,TRBV7-2,TRBJ2-1,TGTGCCAGCATCTCGGGCGAGGGGGCTTACAATGAGCAGTTCTTC,CASISGEGAYNEQFF
.,.,TRBV19,TRBJ1-1,TGTGCCACCAAGACAGGTAAGAACACTGAAGCTTTCTTT,CATKTGKNTEAFF
.,.,TRBV18,TRBJ1-4,TGTGCCAGCTCACTACTCGGGGAAGAACTGTTTTTT,CASSLLGEELFF
.,.,TRBV15,TRBJ2-5,TGTGCCACCAGCAGAGATCAGGCGGAGACCCAGTACTTC,CATSRDQAETQYF
.,TRBD1,TRBV6-5,TRBJ1-2,TGTGCCAGCAGTGGGACAGGCCTCTACCATGGCTACACCTTC,CASSGTGLYHGYTF
.,.,TRBV9,TRBJ2-3,TGTGCCAGCAGCAGCAGGGGGAGGAGCACAGATACGCAGTATTTT,CASSSRGRSTDTQYF
.,.,TRBV2,TRBJ1-1,TGTGCCAAGCAACGGCGGACTTTGAACACTGAAGCTTTCTTT,CAKQRRTLNTEAFF
.,.,TRBV5-1,TRBJ2-4,TGCGCCAGCAGCTTGGGAGGGCTAGCCAAAAACATTCAGTACTTC,CASSLGGLAKNIQYF
.,.,TRBV5-5,TRBJ2-7,TGTGCCAGCAGCTCGGACGTTTCGCAGGGGGGAGTATACGAGCAGTACTTC,CASSSDVSQGGVYEQYF
.,TRBD1,TRBV14,TRBJ2-1,TGTGCCAGCAGCCACAGCCGGGACAGGGGCAATGAGCAGTTCTTC,CASSHSRDRGNEQFF
.,TRBD2,TRBV5-1,TRBJ2-7,TGCGCCAGCAGCTTGGGTGGACTAGCCATTCCCCCTTCCTACGAGCAGTACTTC,CASSLGGLAIPPSYEQYF
.,.,TRBV7-9,TRBJ2-4,TGTGCCAGCAGCACAACCGGGACTTTAGCCAAAAACATTCAGTACTTC,CASSTTGTLAKNIQYF
.,.,TRBV2,TRBJ1-5,TGTGCCAGCAGTACCCCAGGAGGAAGCAATCAGCCCCAGCATTTT,CASSTPGGSNQPQHF
once,TRBD1,TRBV7-9,TRBJ1-1,TGTGCCAGCAGCTCAACACAGGGGGGACATATGAACACTGAAGCTTTCTTT,CASSSTQGGHMNTEAFF
once,.,TRBV9,TRBJ2-4,TGTGCCAGCAGCGTAGATGGTTTACTAGCCAAAAACATTCAGTACTTC,CASSVDGLLAKNIQYF
.,TRBD1,TRBV2,TRBJ1-2,TGTGCCAGCAGGGGGGACAGCCCCTATGGCTACACCTTC,CASRGDSPYGYTF
.,.,TRBV7-2,TRBJ1-2,TGTGCCAGCAGCGCCGGAGGGGGGGTTGGCTACACCTTC,CASSAGGGVGYTF
once,TRBD2,TRBV4-1,TRBJ2-7,TGCGCCAGCAGCCAAGCGGGGACTAGCGGGGGGAGGTTGGTCGAGCAGTACTTC,CASSQAGTSGGRLVEQYF
.,.,TRBV6-1,TRBJ1-4,TGTGCCAGCAGTTATGGGGAGGGGAATGAAAAACTGTTTTTT,CASSYGEGNEKLFF
.,TRBD1,TRBV7-2,TRBJ2-3,TGTGCCAGCAGCCCTAGGGCCAGGGGGACAGATACGCAGTATTTT,CASSPRARGTDTQYF
.,TRBD1,TRBV7-9,TRBJ1-2,TGTGCCAGCAGCTTATTGTTCCGGGACAGGGGGTTGAACTATGGCTACACCTTC,CASSLLFRDRGLNYGYTF
.,TRBD1,TRBV18,TRBJ1-4,TGTGCCAGCTCACAGACAGGGACTAATGAAAAACTGTTTTTT,CASSQTGTNEKLFF
.,.,TRBV5-8,TRBJ2-5,TGTGCCAGCAGCTTGGCCGGATCAAGGGGCCAAGAGACCCAGTACTTC,CASSLAGSRGQETQYF
.,.,TRBV30,TRBJ1-2,TGTGCCTGGAGTGTACGAGATTACTATGGCTACACCTTC,CAWSVRDYYGYTF
.,TRBD1,TRBV6-5,TRBJ1-1,TGTGCCAGCAGTAAACAGGGGCATAGGACTGAAGCTTTCTTT,CASSKQGHRTEAFF
few,TRBD1,TRBV5-4,TRBJ1-1,TGTGCCAGCAGCACCAGGGGGATCGAGAACACTGAAGCTTTCTTT,CASSTRGIENTEAFF
.,.,TRBV30,TRBJ1-2,TGTGCCTGGGGGGGGTTACAGGCCTTTCTGAGTCCGGATGGCTACACCTTC,CAWGGLQAFLSPDGYTF
once,.,TRBV28,TRBJ2-7,TGTGCCAGCCAGGGCGGGACCGACGAGCAGTACTTC,CASQGGTDEQYF
few,TRBD1,TRBV14,TRBJ2-7,TGTGCCAGCAGCCAAGGGGGAACAGGGGTCCCCTACGAGCAGTACTTC,CASSQGGTGVPYEQYF
.,.,TRBV19,TRBJ2-5,TGTGCCAGTAGTAACGGTTGGCAAGAGACCCAGTACTTC,CASSNGWQETQYF
many,.,TRBV4-1,TRBJ1-1,TGCGCCAGTGTCACAGAGAACACTGAAGCTTTCTTT,CASVTENTEAFF
few,.,TRBV5-1,TRBJ1-1,TGCGCCAGCGTAAACGGAGCAGAGAACACTGAAGCTTTCTTT,CASVNGAENTEAFF
.,TRBD1,TRBV11-2,TRBJ1-2,TGTGCCAGCAGTCAAAGCTCCGGGACAGCAGGCTATGGCTACACCTTC,CASSQSSGTAGYGYTF
.,TRBD1,TRBV5-1,TRBJ1-1,TGCGCCAGCAGCTCCACCGGGACAGGGGCCACTGAAGCTTTCTTT,CASSSTGTGATEAFF
.,.,TRBV9,TRBJ1-4,TGTGCCAGCAGCGTAGCCGCAGGGGTTGGTGAAAAACTGTTTTTT,CASSVAAGVGEKLFF